A selection of T cell receptor beta chains follows, all from one sample in a study of shared clonotypes between healthy human individuals. TCRdb's table, derived via immunoSEQ multiplex PCR, lists solely in-frame clones and lacks some. Here the sample spans about 1.4 million clones, roughly 96% being singletons. Specimen: naive CD4+ T cells sorted from blood. The receptors were sampled from a man aged 25 to 40 in good health. CDR3s include the opening cysteine and the closing phenylalanine or tryptophan. A D gene is named only where the DNA matches it firmly. Clone sizes are given selectively: once, few, many, or a class where the clone is expanded.

DNA,CDR3,J,D,V,size
TGTGCCAGCAGAACCCTAGCGTATTACAATGAGCAGTTCTTC,CASRTLAYYNEQFF,TRBJ2-1,.,TRBV6-1,once
TGCGCCAGCAGCTTGCTAGCGGGAGGCCCCGGGGAGCTGTTTTTT,CASSLLAGGPGELFF,TRBJ2-2,TRBD2,TRBV5-1,.
TGTGCCAGCAGCTACGGGACTAGCGGCACAGATACGCAGTATTTT,CASSYGTSGTDTQYF,TRBJ2-3,TRBD2,TRBV4-2,.
TGTGCCAGCTTCCAACGGGAGGCCCCGCGGGAGCAGTACTTC,CASFQREAPREQYF,TRBJ2-7,TRBD2,TRBV6-1,.
TGTGCCCGCGCGAGTGGGAGACCCTACGAGCAGTACTTC,CARASGRPYEQYF,TRBJ2-7,.,TRBV6-5,once
TGTGCCACCAGCAGAGGTCTAGCCTCCTACAATGAGCAGTTCTTC,CATSRGLASYNEQFF,TRBJ2-1,.,TRBV15,.
TGTGCCAGCAGTGGGGATCCCGGGCTTGGTACGCAGTATTTT,CASSGDPGLGTQYF,TRBJ2-3,.,TRBV6-1,.
TGTGCCATCAGTGGGGGGACAGGCGATGAGCAGTTCTTC,CAISGGTGDEQFF,TRBJ2-1,TRBD1,TRBV10-3,.
TGTGCCAGCAGGCCCCTGACGGTCGGCTACACCTTC,CASRPLTVGYTF,TRBJ1-2,.,TRBV7-9,.
TGTGCCAGCAGCCCCCTCCTCACAGGGGGCGCCGGTGAAAAACTGTTTTTT,CASSPLLTGGAGEKLFF,TRBJ1-4,TRBD1,TRBV5-5,.
TGCGCCAGCAGCACTAATAGTGGGGAGTATGGCTACAATGAGCAGTTCTTC,CASSTNSGEYGYNEQFF,TRBJ2-1,.,TRBV5-1,once
TGTGCCAGCAGTCCCTCGACAGGGGAAGCGGTTGGGGAGCTGTTTTTT,CASSPSTGEAVGELFF,TRBJ2-2,TRBD1,TRBV28,.
TGCGCCAGCAGCCCCGGGACTAGCGGGATCACCGGGGAGCTGTTTTTT,CASSPGTSGITGELFF,TRBJ2-2,TRBD2,TRBV5-1,.
TGTGCCAGCAGTCAACGACAAGGGATAAGCCAAAAAGGCATTCAGTACTTC,CASSQRQGISQKGIQYF,TRBJ2-4,.,TRBV7-6,.
TGTGCCAGCAGCCCTAATAGCGGCACCTACGAGCAGTACTTC,CASSPNSGTYEQYF,TRBJ2-7,.,TRBV7-2,.
TGCGCCAGCAGCAAAACTGACAGTTACTATGGCTACACCTTC,CASSKTDSYYGYTF,TRBJ1-2,.,TRBV5-1,.
TGTGCCAGCTCACCAATAACAGGGAGGGCTGGGGCCAACGTCCTGACTTTC,CASSPITGRAGANVLTF,TRBJ2-6,.,TRBV18,.
TGTGCCACCCAACGGGCTAGCGGCTCCTACGAGCAGTACTTC,CATQRASGSYEQYF,TRBJ2-7,TRBD2,TRBV13,.
TGCGCCAGCAGCCAAGACGCTAGCGGGAGAACCGGGGAGCTGTTTTTT,CASSQDASGRTGELFF,TRBJ2-2,TRBD2,TRBV4-1,.
TGTGCCAGCAGCTTAACCCCCGGTGGGTCCTACAATGAGCAGTTCTTC,CASSLTPGGSYNEQFF,TRBJ2-1,.,TRBV7-7,.
TGTGCCACCAGCAGAGACAGCCCAACTAATGAAAAACTGTTTTTT,CATSRDSPTNEKLFF,TRBJ1-4,.,TRBV15,.
TGTGCCAGCAGCTTAGGACAGAACTATGGCTACACCTTC,CASSLGQNYGYTF,TRBJ1-2,.,TRBV7-8,.